These 14 T cell receptor beta chains came from one sample sequenced in a study of blood T cells in healthy people across ages. For the second PCR, which ran for about 6 to 11 cycles, a sample-barcoded 5' primer and a J-beta primer mix were used. One entry per CDR3 protein results from TCRdb running MiXCR on the 5' RACE reads. The sample consists of fewer than 900,000 distinct CDR3 sequences, roughly 40% of them appearing once. Input material: blood. All receptors come from a man between 18 and 29 years old in good health.

The rearrangement joins TRBV10-3 to TRBJ2-7; 10 bases are a match to TRBD1. The CDR3 sequence is 14 residues long. The V segment lost 7 bases and the J segment 2 bases; nucleotides outside the gene matches: 5. Germline CDR1 and CDR2: ENHRY and SYGVKD. The CDR3 spells CAITPGTGAYEQYF. The CDR3 DNA sequence: TGTGCCATCACCCCCGGGACAGGGGCCTACGAGCAGTACTTC.

This chain links TRBV6-5 with TRBJ2-7; a possible D gene is TRBD1 (6 bases). Trimming took off 1 base at V and 7 bases at J, with 26 bases between the two ends. The CDR3 extends over 18 amino acids. Per germline, CDR1 MNHEY and CDR2 SVGAGI. The CDR3 DNA is TGTGCCAGCAGTTACTTAGCTACAGGGTGGTCATCCTACAATGAGCAGTACTTC. This codes for CASSYLATGWSSYNEQYF.

With regard to this clonotype: The junction differs from germline at one of its ends, possibly a read error. The chain couples TRBV20-1 to TRBJ2-1, with D possibly matching TRBD2 (7 bases). Germline CDR1 and CDR2: DFQATT and SNEGSKA (reference sequence). The CDR3 contains 15 residues. For the CDR3, the DNA is TGCGGTGCTAGAGTAAGGGGGGGGGCTTTCAATGAGCAGTTCTTC. It specifies CGARVRGGAFNEQFF.

This chain connects TRBV5-6 to TRBJ2-3; D not certain. Between the trimmed V and J ends, which lost 2 bases and 3 bases, there was a span of 7 bases. CDR3 length: 13 amino acids. Per the germline V gene, CDR1 is SGHDT and CDR2 is YYEEEE. CDR3 amino acids: CASSFAVTDTQYF. Written as DNA, the CDR3 is TGTGCCAGCAGCTTTGCGGTGACAGATACGCAGTATTTT.

This clonotype was counted between two and nine times. The chain couples TRBV3-1 to TRBJ2-1, with TRBD1 identical over 9 bases. The V gene's germline CDR1 is LGHDT and CDR2 YNNKEL (reference sequence). This CDR3 is 19 amino acids long. Trimming removed 3 bases from V and 0 bases from J; junction bases left unmatched: 12. The DNA for the CDR3 is TGTGCCAGCAGCCAGCCCGGGACAGGGCGGAGGGGCTCCTACAATGAGCAGTTCTTC. As protein: CASSQPGTGRRGSYNEQFF.

This clonotype was found many times. This chain links TRBV7-9 with TRBJ1-5; D perhaps matches TRBD1 (6 bases). Germline V gene lookup returns CDR1 SEHNR and CDR2 FQNEAQ (reference sequence). With 6 bases removed from V and 4 bases from J, the gap between germline ends came to 10 bases. The CDR3 runs 13 residues. In nucleotides, the CDR3 is TGTGCCAGCAGACCTACAGGGAATCAGCCCCAGCATTTT. Protein: CASRPTGNQPQHF. Combining the CDR3 with reference TRBV7-9 and TRBJ1-5 gives the whole variable domain DTGVSQNPRHKITKRGQNVTFRCDPISEHNRLYWYRQTLGQGPEFLTYFQNEAQLEKSRLLSDRFSAERPKGSFSTLEIQRTEQGDSAMYLCASRPTGNQPQHFGDGTRLSIL.

The chain couples TRBV5-5 to TRBJ2-7, with D unclear. The CDR3 consists of 13 residues. CDR1 SGHKS and CDR2 YYEKEE come from the germline V gene (reference sequence). Trimming left V 1 base short and J 2 bases short, with 7 bases between. CDR3 DNA sequence: TGTGCCAGCAGCTTGCTGACGACCTACGAGCAGTACTTC. Translated, it gives CASSLLTTYEQYF.

This clonotype was picked up a small number of times. The V and J genes are TRBV20-1 and TRBJ2-5; no clear D gene. The germline V and J ends were trimmed by 3 bases and 11 bases, with 16 bases remaining between them. CDR1 and CDR2 (germline): DFQATT, SNEGSKA (reference sequence). The CDR3 is 12 amino acids. CDR3 sequence: CSASLGNNEQYF. DNA of the CDR3: TGCAGTGCTAGTCTCGGAAACAATGAGCAGTACTTC.

This clonotype was counted many times. V usage is TRBV20-1 and J usage is TRBJ2-7; no clear D gene. CDR1 is DFQATT, CDR2 SNEGSKA, per germline (reference sequence). Trimming stripped 1 base from V and 2 bases from J, with 6 bases between. The CDR3 is made up of 12 amino acids. In DNA, the CDR3 is TGCAGTGCTAGAGGGGAAACCTACGAGCAGTACTTC. It is translated as CSARGETYEQYF.

This chain joins TRBV6-2 or TRBV6-3 and TRBJ1-1, with no clear D. This CDR3 region has 13 residues. V shed 4 bases and J shed 9 bases, with 15 bases lying between them. Germline CDR1 reads MNHEY; CDR2 reads SVGEGT. The CDR3 here is CASSSGFGTKAFF. The CDR3 nucleotides read TGTGCCAGCAGTTCGGGGTTCGGAACTAAAGCTTTCTTT.

In its sample, this clonotype was seen a few times. The chain has TRBV12-3 or TRBV12-4 and TRBJ1-1; 11 nucleotides line up with TRBD1. The CDR3 length is 15 residues. The J segment lost 4 bases and the V segment lost 5 bases, leaving 6 bases of the junction unmatched. CDR3 in DNA: TGTGCCAGCAGTCCGGGACAGGGGGTGAGCACTGAAGCTTTCTTT. Translation gives CASSPGQGVSTEAFF.

The rearrangement uses TRBV29-1 and TRBJ2-5; the D is unclear. The CDR3 has 11 amino acids. Trimming took 6 bases from V and 1 from J, leaving 6 bases between them. The germline V gene has CDR1 SQVTM and CDR2 ANQGSEA. CDR3 DNA sequence: TGCAGCGTGGTCGTCCAAGAGACCCAGTACTTC. It is translated as CSVVVQETQYF.

This chain connects TRBV6-2 or TRBV6-3 to TRBJ1-1; D not certain. The CDR3 extends over 13 amino acids. The germline V gene has CDR1 MNHEY and CDR2 SVGEGT. V was cut by 8 bases and J by 4 bases, with 14 bases left in between. The DNA of the CDR3 is TGTGCCAGCGGGTTTCGGGGAGCCACTGAAGCTTTCTTT. Residues: CASGFRGATEAFF.

The sample holds many counts of this clonotype. The rearrangement joins TRBV12-3 or TRBV12-4 to TRBJ2-1; no firm D call. The CDR3 loop spans 14 amino acids. Trimming left V 3 bases short and J 2 bases short, with 8 bases between. CDR3 DNA: TGTGCCAGCAGTTTTGGCGGTGCCTACAATGAGCAGTTCTTC. It encodes CASSFGGAYNEQFF.